This T cell receptor beta chain was recorded in a study of blood T cell repertoires in COVID-19. In the study overall: Material from acute and convalescent COVID-19 was sourced from the United States, Italy and Spain.

Self-reported history from a screening survey and questionnaire set each donor's cohort. What the recovered Cohort 3 donors had was two negative PCRs, clearance, or symptom resolution. Sequencing was performed with immunoSEQ multiplex PCR; in TCRdb, only in-frame clones are kept and a portion is missing. The sample lists hundreds of thousands of clones, 86% seen once, with about 4% in the top ten. This receptor was taken from a man aged 25 to 40 who had recovered from COVID-19. Input material: PBMCs or T cells enriched from blood (not recorded which).

As DNA, the CDR3 is TGCAGCGTTGGGGCAGGGGCTTATCAGCCCCAGCATTTT. It codes for CSVGAGAYQPQHF. This chain joins TRBV29-1 and TRBJ1-5; a weak D match, TRBD1 (6 bases). Germline V gene sequence: CDR1 SQVTM, CDR2 ANQGSEA. The CDR3 spans 13 residues. V was clipped by 4 bases and J by 5 bases, with 12 bases between them.